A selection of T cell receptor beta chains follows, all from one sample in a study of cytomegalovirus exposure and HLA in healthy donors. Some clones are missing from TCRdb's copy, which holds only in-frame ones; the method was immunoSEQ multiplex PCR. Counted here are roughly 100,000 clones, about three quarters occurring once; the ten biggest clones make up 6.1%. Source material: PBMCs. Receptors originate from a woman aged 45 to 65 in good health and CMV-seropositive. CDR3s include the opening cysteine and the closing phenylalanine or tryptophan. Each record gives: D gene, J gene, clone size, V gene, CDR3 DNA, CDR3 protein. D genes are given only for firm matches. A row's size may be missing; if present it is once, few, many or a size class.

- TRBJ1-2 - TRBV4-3 TGCGCCAGCAGCCAAGACAGGAGGAACTATGGCTACACCTTC CASSQDRRNYGYTF
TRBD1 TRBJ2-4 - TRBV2 TGTGCCAGCGGGACAGGGGGCATTTCGACCAAAAACATTCAGTACTTC CASGTGGISTKNIQYF
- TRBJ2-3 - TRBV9 TGTGCCAGCAGCGTCGGGGGAACAGATACGCAGTATTTT CASSVGGTDTQYF
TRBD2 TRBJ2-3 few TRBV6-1 TGTGCCAGCAGTGATTGGCAGCGGGGGATTGCAGATACGCAGTATTTT CASSDWQRGIADTQYF
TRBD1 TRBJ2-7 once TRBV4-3 TGCGCCAGCAGCCGAAATACCGGGACAGGCCAACTCTACGAGCAGTACTTC CASSRNTGTGQLYEQYF
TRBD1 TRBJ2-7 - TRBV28 TGTGCCAGCAGTTTAGCAGACAGGGCCACCTACGAGCAGTACTTC CASSLADRATYEQYF
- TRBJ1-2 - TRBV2 TGTGCCAGCAGTCCTGTACTCGCAAACTATGGCTACACCTTC CASSPVLANYGYTF
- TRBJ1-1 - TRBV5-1 TGCGCCAGGGTCAGGGGTATTAGCACTGAAGCTTTCTTT CARVRGISTEAFF
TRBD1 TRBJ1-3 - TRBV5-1 TGCGCCAGCAGCTACGGGACAGGGGGCTCTGGAAACACCATATATTTT CASSYGTGGSGNTIYF
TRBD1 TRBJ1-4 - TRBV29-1 TGCAGCGTGACAGGGGGCGGTTGGAATGAAAAACTGTTTTTT CSVTGGGWNEKLFF
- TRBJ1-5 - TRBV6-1 TGTGCCAGCAGTGGCAGGAGGAGCAATCAGCCCCAGCATTTT CASSGRRSNQPQHF
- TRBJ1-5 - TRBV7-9 TGTGCCAGCAGTCGTAATATTCAGCCCCAGCATTTT CASSRNIQPQHF
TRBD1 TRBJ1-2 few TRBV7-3 TGTGCCAGCAGCTCCGAGGACAGGGGAAATGGCTACACCTTC CASSSEDRGNGYTF
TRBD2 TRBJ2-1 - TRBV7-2 TGTGCCAGCAGCTTACGCGGGGGGGACTACAATGAGCAGTTCTTC CASSLRGGDYNEQFF
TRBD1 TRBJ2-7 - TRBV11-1 TGTGCCAGCAGCTTAATTCAGGGGGCCGACGAGCAGTACTTC CASSLIQGADEQYF
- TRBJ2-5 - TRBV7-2 TGTGCCAGCAGCGTTCGGGACATAGAGACCCAGTACTTC CASSVRDIETQYF
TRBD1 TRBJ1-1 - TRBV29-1 TGCAGCGCGCGACAGGGATTATTCATGAACACTGAAGCTTTCTTT CSARQGLFMNTEAFF
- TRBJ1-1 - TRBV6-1 TGTGCCAGCAGTGGCCGCGGGATTCGACAGCCTGAAGCTTTCTTT CASSGRGIRQPEAFF
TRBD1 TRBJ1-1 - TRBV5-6 TGTGCCAGCAGCGCAACTCAGGGGGCCAACACTGAAGCTTTCTTT CASSATQGANTEAFF
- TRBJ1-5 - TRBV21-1 TGTGCCAGCAGCAAGGACCCGCTGACAGGGAAGTGTCAGCCCCAGCATTTT CASSKDPLTGKCQPQHF
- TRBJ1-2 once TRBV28 TGTGCCAGCAGTTTTACAGGGCTAAATCCTAACTATGGCTACACCTTC CASSFTGLNPNYGYTF
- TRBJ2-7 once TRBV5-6 TGTGCCAGCAGCTCGCCCTCACGGAGAACAACCTACGAGCAGTACTTC CASSSPSRRTTYEQYF
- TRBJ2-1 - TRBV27 TGTGCCAGCAGCCCCCCAATCCCTAGTATCGCGTTCTTC CASSPPIPSIAFF
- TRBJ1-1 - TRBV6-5 TGTGCCAGCAAGGTCAGGACTGAAGCTTTCTTT CASKVRTEAFF
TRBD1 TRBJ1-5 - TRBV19 TGTGCCAGTAAGGACAGGGTTAATCAGCCCCAGCATTTT CASKDRVNQPQHF
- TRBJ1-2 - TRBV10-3 TGTGCCATCAGTGAGTCGGGGTCGGGGAGCTGGGGCTACACCTTC CAISESGSGSWGYTF
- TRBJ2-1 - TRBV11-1 TGTGCCAGCAGCTTAGTAAGGGGTAATGAGCAGTTCTTC CASSLVRGNEQFF
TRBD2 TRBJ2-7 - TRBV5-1 TGCGCCAGCAGCAGCGGGGCCGGCTACGAGCAGTACTTC CASSSGAGYEQYF
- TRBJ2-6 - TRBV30 TGTGCCTGGAGTCCTTTCGGGGGTTCTGGGGCCAACGTCCTGACTTTC CAWSPFGGSGANVLTF
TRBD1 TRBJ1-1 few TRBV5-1 TGCGCCAGCCGGAGAGGGACAGCAAACACTGAAGCTTTCTTT CASRRGTANTEAFF
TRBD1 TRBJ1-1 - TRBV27 TGTGCCAGCAGTCCAAATACAGGGGGCTCGACTGAAGCTTTCTTT CASSPNTGGSTEAFF
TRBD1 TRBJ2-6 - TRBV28 TGTGCCAGCAGTTTACGGGCAGGGGGCTATTCTGGGGCCAACGTCCTGACTTTC CASSLRAGGYSGANVLTF
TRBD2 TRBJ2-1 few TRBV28 TGTGCCAGCAGTTTCCCTCTTATAGCGGGGGGGCGTGTTGAGCAGTTCTTC CASSFPLIAGGRVEQFF
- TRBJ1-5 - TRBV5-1 TGCGCCAGCAGCCCGCTTCCGAGTACAGGAACGGGCAATCAGCCCCAGCATTTT CASSPLPSTGTGNQPQHF
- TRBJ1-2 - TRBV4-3 TGCGCCAGCAGCCAAGATCGTAGCAGAAAGGGGGATGGCTACACCTTC CASSQDRSRKGDGYTF
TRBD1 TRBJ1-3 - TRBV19 TGTGCCAGTCGCCAGGGGGGCAACTCTGGAAACACCATATATTTT CASRQGGNSGNTIYF
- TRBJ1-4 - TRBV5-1 TGCGCCAGCAAGGTAGACACAGCTAATGAAAAACTGTTTTTT CASKVDTANEKLFF
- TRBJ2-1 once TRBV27 TGTGCCAGCAGTTTGCTTCGGGTAGCGGATTACTACAATGAGCAGTTCTTC CASSLLRVADYYNEQFF
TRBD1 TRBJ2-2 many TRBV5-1 TGCGCCAGCAGTCAGACAGGGGTCACCGGGGAGCTGTTTTTT CASSQTGVTGELFF
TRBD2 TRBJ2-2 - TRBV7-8 TGTGCCAGCAGCTTATCCCTAGCGGGGGGGCCGCGCACCGGGGAGCTGTTTTTT CASSLSLAGGPRTGELFF
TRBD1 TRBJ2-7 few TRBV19 TGTGCCAGTAGGAGTACAGGGGGCTACGAGCAGTACTTC CASRSTGGYEQYF
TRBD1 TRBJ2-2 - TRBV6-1 TGTGCCAGCAGTCCCCAAGGACAGGGCTCCGGGGAGCTGTTTTTT CASSPQGQGSGELFF
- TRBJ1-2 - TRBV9 TGTGCCAGCAGAGGGGGGGGAAACTATGGCTACACCTTC CASRGGGNYGYTF
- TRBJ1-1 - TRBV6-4 TGTGCCAGCAGGGCCGCCGGGGCCGGGGGTGGTGAAGCTTTCTTT CASRAAGAGGGEAFF
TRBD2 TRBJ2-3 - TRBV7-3 TGTGCCAGCAGCGCACGAGCGGGGGGGGCAGATACGCAGTATTTT CASSARAGGADTQYF
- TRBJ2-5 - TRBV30 TGTGCCTGGAGTGGGGGGGAATCCCAAGAGACCCAGTACTTC CAWSGGESQETQYF
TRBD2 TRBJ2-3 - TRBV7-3 TGTGCCAGCAGCTCACGTAGCGGGGGGGAAACAGATACGCAGTATTTT CASSSRSGGETDTQYF